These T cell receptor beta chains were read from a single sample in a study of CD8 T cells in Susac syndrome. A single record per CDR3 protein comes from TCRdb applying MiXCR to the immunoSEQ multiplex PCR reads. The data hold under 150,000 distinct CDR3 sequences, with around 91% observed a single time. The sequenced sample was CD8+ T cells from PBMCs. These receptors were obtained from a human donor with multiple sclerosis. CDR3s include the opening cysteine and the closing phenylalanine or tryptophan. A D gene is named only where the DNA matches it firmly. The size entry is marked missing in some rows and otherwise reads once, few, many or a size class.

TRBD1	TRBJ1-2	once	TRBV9	TGTGCCAGCAGCTTGGACAGGGACTTAGGTTATGGCTACACCTTC	CASSLDRDLGYGYTF
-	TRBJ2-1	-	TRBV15	TGTGCCACCAGCACCACCGGGGGGCTAGCGGTATACAATGAGCAGTTCTTC	CATSTTGGLAVYNEQFF
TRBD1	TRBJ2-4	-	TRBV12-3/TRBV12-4	TGTGCCAGCAGCGCCCTCCGAGACAGGGGCAAAAACATTCAGTACTTC	CASSALRDRGKNIQYF
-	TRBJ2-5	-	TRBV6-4	TGTGCCAGCAGCGGGAGTGAGACCCAGTACTTC	CASSGSETQYF
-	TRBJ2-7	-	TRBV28	TGTGCCAGCAGTTTATGGCGGGTAGGAGAGCAGTACTTC	CASSLWRVGEQYF
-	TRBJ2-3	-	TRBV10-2	TGCGCCAGCAGCTGGACAGCCAGCACAGATACGCAGTATTTT	CASSWTASTDTQYF
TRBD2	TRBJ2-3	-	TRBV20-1	TGCAGTGCTAGAAGTACTAGCGGGGGGGGATTCACAGATACGCAGTATTTT	CSARSTSGGGFTDTQYF
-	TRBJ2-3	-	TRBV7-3	TGTGCCAGCAGCTTAGATGGGGGTACGCAGTATTTT	CASSLDGGTQYF
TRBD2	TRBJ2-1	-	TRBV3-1	TGTGCCAGCAGCCAGGGCGGGAGTAGTCATGAGCAGTTCTTC	CASSQGGSSHEQFF
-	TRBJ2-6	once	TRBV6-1	TGTGCCAACGACAGGTTGATCTCTGGGGCCAACGTCCTGACTTTC	CANDRLISGANVLTF
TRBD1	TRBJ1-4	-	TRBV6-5	TGTGCCAGCAGTCTACTGGGGACAGGGGGCGAAAAACTGTTTTTT	CASSLLGTGGEKLFF
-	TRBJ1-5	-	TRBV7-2	TGTGCCAGCGGTCCTGGGCCCCAGCATTTT	CASGPGPQHF
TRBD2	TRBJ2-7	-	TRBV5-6	TGTGCCAGCAGCTTGCAAGCGGGAGGATACGAGCAGTACTTC	CASSLQAGGYEQYF
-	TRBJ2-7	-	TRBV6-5	TGTGCCAGCAGCCTCCTTGGGGGGGAGCAGTACTTC	CASSLLGGEQYF
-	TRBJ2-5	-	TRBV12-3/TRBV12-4	TGTGCCAGCAGTTTGGGCCGGGCGCATCAAGAGACCCAGTACTTC	CASSLGRAHQETQYF
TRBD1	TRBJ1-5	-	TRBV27	TGTGCCAGCACCGTCACAGGGGGGTACCAGCCCCAGCATTTT	CASTVTGGYQPQHF
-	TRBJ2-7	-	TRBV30	TGTGCCTGGAGTGTACAAGCAGGCTACGAGCAGTACTTC	CAWSVQAGYEQYF
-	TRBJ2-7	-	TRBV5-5	TGTGCCAGCAGCGCTCCAGGGGCGGACGAGCAGTACTTC	CASSAPGADEQYF
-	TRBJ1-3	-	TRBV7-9	TGTGCCAGCAGCCAGATCGGGGCAGCTGGAAACACCATATATTTT	CASSQIGAAGNTIYF
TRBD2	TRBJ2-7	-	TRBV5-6	TGTGCCAGCAGCTCCGCTAGCGGGAGGGCTTACGAGCAGTACTTC	CASSSASGRAYEQYF
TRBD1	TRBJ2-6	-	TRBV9	TGTGCCAGCACCCTTAACACTGGACAGGGGGCGCCTGGGGCCAACGTCCTGACTTTC	CASTLNTGQGAPGANVLTF
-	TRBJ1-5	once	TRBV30	TGTGCCTGGAGCGAGATGGGCTACAATCAGCCCCAGCATTTT	CAWSEMGYNQPQHF
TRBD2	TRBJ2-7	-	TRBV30	TGTGCCTGGAGCCCGCGGGAGACCTACGAGCAGTACTTC	CAWSPRETYEQYF
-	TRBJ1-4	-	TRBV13	TGTGCCAGCAGCTCACGACAGACTATTAATGAAAAACTGTTTTTT	CASSSRQTINEKLFF
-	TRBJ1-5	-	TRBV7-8	TGTGCCAGCAGCTCGGGGGTACAGCCCCAGCATTTT	CASSSGVQPQHF
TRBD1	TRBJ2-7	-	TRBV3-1	TGTGCCAGCAGCCAAGTGACAGGGGGCGGGTACGAGCAGTACTTC	CASSQVTGGGYEQYF
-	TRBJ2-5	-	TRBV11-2	TGTGCCAGCAGAGTCCTGTCTGAAGTGGGCCAGTACTTC	CASRVLSEVGQYF
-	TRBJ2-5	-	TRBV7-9	TGTGCCAGCAGCCCCGACTACGTGGAGACCCAGTACTTC	CASSPDYVETQYF
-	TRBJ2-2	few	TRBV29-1	TGCAGCGTTGAAGACAGGACGAACACCGGGGAGCTGTTTTTT	CSVEDRTNTGELFF
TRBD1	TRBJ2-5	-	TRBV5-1	TGCGCCAGCAGCCGAGATAATAAGACAGGGATTTTAGAGACCCAGTACTTC	CASSRDNKTGILETQYF
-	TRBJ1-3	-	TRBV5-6	TGTGCCAGCAGCTTTGGAGGCTCTGGAAACACCATATATTTT	CASSFGGSGNTIYF